These 20 T cell receptor beta chains were all obtained from the same sample, sequenced in a study of blood T cell repertoires in COVID-19. Assay: immunoSEQ multiplex PCR; the TCRdb copy retains only in-frame clones and omits some. Of some 110,000 clones detected, over 60% appear once; the ten largest clones hold 5% to 7.5%. Input material: peripheral blood. These receptors originate from a man aged 65 to 79 with acute or convalescent COVID-19.

The rearrangement uses TRBV6-5 and TRBJ2-3, with 7 bases lining up with TRBD1. The CDR3 runs to 15 residues. J gave up 0 bases and V 5 bases, and 5 bases lay outside the gene matches. Per germline, CDR1 MNHEY and CDR2 SVGAGI. CDR3 region: CASSTGQPSTDTQYF. DNA for the CDR3: TGTGCCAGCAGTACGGGACAGCCGAGCACAGATACGCAGTATTTT.

The chain links TRBV11-2 to TRBJ2-7; perhaps TRBD1 as D (6 bases). Trimming cost V 7 bases and J 6 bases, with 22 bases left between them. The CDR3 contains 15 residues. Germline CDR1 reads SGHAT; CDR2 reads FQNNGV. CDR3 nucleotides: TGTGCCAGCACTCGTAAAAAGACAGGCGCCACCGAGCAGTACTTC. This translates into CASTRKKTGATEQYF.

This chain joins TRBV5-4 and TRBJ1-6; D is possibly TRBD1 (5 bases). CDR1 SGHNT and CDR2 YYREEE come from the germline V gene (reference sequence). CDR3 size: 15 residues. V shed 0 bases and J shed 9 bases, with 13 bases lying between them. In DNA form, the CDR3 reads TGTGCCAGCAGCTTGGGGGGGGTGAATTCTTCACCCCTCCACTTT. Amino acid sequence: CASSLGGVNSSPLHF.

The chain uses TRBV19 and TRBJ1-6; D unclear. The CDR3 spans 15 residues. Germline values: CDR1 LNHDA, CDR2 SQIVND (reference sequence). Trimming took 8 bases from V and 0 from J, leaving 11 bases between them. The chain's CDR3 is CASSGSSSYNSPLHF. The CDR3 nucleotides read TGTGCCAGTTCTGGCTCAAGCTCCTATAATTCACCCCTCCACTTT.

The DNA of the CDR3 is TGTGCCAGCAGCCTGACAGGGGGCGCACTTGCAGCTTTCTTT. Translating it yields CASSLTGGALAAFF. V gene TRBV6-6 combines with J gene TRBJ1-1, with TRBD1 identical over 10 bases. The CDR3 has 14 amino acids. Trimming took 6 bases from V and 10 from J; bases not matched to a gene: 11. Germline V gene data show CDR1 as MNHNY and CDR2 as SVGAGI (reference sequence).

The rearrangement links TRBV24-1 to TRBJ2-5; TRBD2 is a possible D gene (5 bases). The CDR3 consists of 16 residues. Germline-derived CDR1 and CDR2 are KGHDR and SFDVKD. V dropped 2 bases and J dropped 3 bases, with 15 bases sitting between them. The CDR3 nucleotides read TGTGCCACCAGTGATTGGGGTACGGGATTAGAAGAGACCCAGTACTTC. As protein: CATSDWGTGLEETQYF.

The rearrangement uses TRBV20-1 and TRBJ1-5, with D perhaps matching TRBD1 (5 bases). The length of the CDR3 is 17 residues. Germline V gene sequence: CDR1 DFQATT, CDR2 SNEGSKA (reference sequence). Trimming took 3 bases from V and 3 from J, leaving 21 bases between them. This chain's CDR3 is CSASVPLGTGDNQPQHF. The CDR3 nucleotides read TGCAGTGCTAGTGTCCCGTTGGGTACGGGGGACAATCAGCCCCAGCATTTT.

This chain uses TRBV3-1 (or the pseudogene TRBV3-2) with TRBJ1-5, with D unresolved. CDR3 size: 14 residues. V was cut by 5 bases and J by 8 bases, with 16 bases left in between. The germline gives CDR1 LGHDT, CDR2 YNNKEL (reference sequence). The CDR3 protein is CASSTGSGGKPQHF. The CDR3 DNA reads TGTGCCAGCAGCACCGGGTCAGGAGGGAAGCCCCAGCATTTT.

The chain uses TRBV6-2 or TRBV6-3 and TRBJ2-7; a possible D gene is TRBD2 (5 bases). Germline-derived CDR1 and CDR2 are MNHEY and SVGEGT. V gave up 5 bases and J gave up 3 bases, with 14 bases separating them. This CDR3 has 14 amino acids. The CDR3 DNA sequence: TGTGCCAGCAGTACCCTAGTGCGGGTCTACGAGCAGTACTTC. Protein: CASSTLVRVYEQYF.

The rearrangement uses TRBV7-9 and TRBJ2-1, with TRBD2 matching 7 bases. V trimming: 3 bases; J trimming: 7 bases; junction bases outside the gene matches: 6. The germline V gene has CDR1 SEHNR and CDR2 FQNEAQ (reference sequence). This CDR3 spans 14 amino acids. In nucleotides, the CDR3 is TGTGCCAGCAGCTTGGGACTAATGGGTAATGAGCAGTTCTTC. Translation: CASSLGLMGNEQFF.

The genes are TRBV9 and TRBJ2-4; no reliable D call. The V end lost 4 bases, the J end lost 5 bases, and 13 bases lay between the germline ends. This CDR3 has 14 residues. Germline values: CDR1 SGDLS, CDR2 YYNGEE. The chain's CDR3 is CASSPLGLQNIQYF. CDR3 nucleotide sequence: TGTGCCAGCAGCCCCCTTGGGCTCCAAAACATTCAGTACTTC. Full variable domain (missing parts from reference TRBV9 and TRBJ2-4): DSGVTQTPKHLITATGQRVTLRCSPRSGDLSVYWYQQSLDQGLQFLIQYYNGEERAKGNILERFSAQQFPDLHSELNLSSLELGDSALYFCASSPLGLQNIQYFGAGTRLSVL.

This clone was picked up a small number of times. The chain combines TRBV7-2 with TRBJ1-5, with D hard to call. V was clipped by 4 bases and J by 11 bases, with 18 bases between them. CDR3 length: 14 residues. CDR1 and CDR2 from the germline V gene are SGHTA and FQGNSA. CDR3 sequence reads: CASSSSPQRYSQHF. The DNA of the CDR3 is TGTGCCAGCAGCTCCTCACCCCAGCGATATTCCCAGCATTTT.

The rearrangement joins TRBV30 to TRBJ1-2; D gene unclear. The germline CDR1 and CDR2 sequences are GTSNPN and SVGIG (reference sequence). The CDR3 has 11 residues. V was cut by 2 bases and J by 4 bases, with 5 bases left in between. The CDR3 DNA follows: TGTGCCTGGAGTCTTAGCTATGGCTACACCTTC. As protein: CAWSLSYGYTF.

In this sample, this clone turned up a few times. This chain joins TRBV7-2 and TRBJ1-6; 10 bases are shared with TRBD1. The CDR3 runs to 16 residues. J lost 10 bases, V lost 4 bases, and 10 bases had no gene match. Germline CDR1 SGHTA, CDR2 FQGNSA. The CDR3 DNA is TGTGCCAGCAGCTATGGGACAGGGGTGCGGGGATCACCCCTCCACTTT. Translation: CASSYGTGVRGSPLHF.

The V gene is TRBV6-2 or TRBV6-3, the J gene TRBJ2-7; the match to TRBD1 covers 7 bases. Germline CDR1 and CDR2: MNHEY and SVGEGT. The CDR3 spans 13 residues. After removal of 5 bases from V and 3 bases from J, the junction contained 4 bases not matched to a gene. The CDR3 region is CASSDRDSYEQYF. CDR3 DNA sequence: TGTGCCAGCAGTGACCGGGACAGCTACGAGCAGTACTTC.

This clone has only one observation. The rearrangement joins TRBV30 to TRBJ1-4; D is ambiguous. The CDR3 sequence is 14 residues long. Germline loops: CDR1 GTSNPN, CDR2 SVGIG (reference sequence). Trimming left V 3 bases short and J 4 bases short, with 12 bases between. CDR3 sequence (DNA): TGTGCCTGGAGGTCAGGAGGACTTAATGAAAAACTGTTTTTT. It yields the protein CAWRSGGLNEKLFF. The full variable domain, completed using reference TRBV30 and TRBJ1-4, is SQTIHQWPATLVQPVGSPLSLECTVEGTSNPNLYWYRQAAGRGLQLLFYSVGIGQISSEVPQNLSASRPQDRQFILSSKKLLLSDSGFYLCAWRSGGLNEKLFFGSGTQLSVL.

The rearrangement joins TRBV19 to TRBJ2-7, with D perhaps TRBD1 (6 bases). V was pared by 1 base and J by 2 bases, with 12 bases between. The CDR3 spans 15 residues. Per the germline V gene, CDR1 is LNHDA and CDR2 is SQIVND (reference sequence). The chain's CDR3 is CASSIGGLGPYEQYF. The CDR3 DNA reads TGTGCCAGTAGTATAGGGGGGCTAGGACCCTACGAGCAGTACTTC.

There are many counts of this clone. The chain couples TRBV4-2 to TRBJ2-7; D may be TRBD2 (5 bases). Germline V gives CDR1 LGHNA, CDR2 YNFKEQ. The CDR3 totals 13 residues. The V end was cut by 3 bases, the J end by 5 bases, with 11 bases between. The CDR3 loop is CASSHGGLNEQYF. The CDR3 DNA follows: TGTGCCAGCAGCCACGGCGGGCTTAACGAGCAGTACTTC.

The chain recombines TRBV11-1 with TRBJ1-1; D remains unclear. CDR1 is SGHAT and CDR2 is FQDESV in the germline V gene (reference sequence). The CDR3 covers 13 residues. The V and J ends lost 4 bases and 0 bases respectively, with 6 bases between them. The CDR3 loop is CASSSGLNTEAFF. CDR3 coding DNA: TGTGCCAGCAGCTCCGGGTTGAACACTGAAGCTTTCTTT.

This chain uses TRBV2 with TRBJ1-1; perhaps TRBD1 as D (6 bases). Trimming stripped 7 bases from V and 0 bases from J, with 12 bases between. The CDR3 is 14 residues long. CDR1 is SNHLY, CDR2 FYNNEI, per germline. CDR3 coding DNA: TGTGCCAGCACCAGGGGCCCAATGAACACTGAAGCTTTCTTT. Its protein is CASTRGPMNTEAFF.